This is a list of T cell receptor beta chains from one sample in a study of response to subunit inactivated influenza vaccine. TCRdb re-called the RT-PCR reads with MiXCR, one entry per CDR3 protein. The table lists just under 550,000 distinct CDR3 sequences, approximately 22% of them singletons. The sample was also reused in another study, on T cells expressing NK-cell markers.

The sample in question was CD4+ T cells sorted from PBMCs, obtained approximately 13 days after vaccination. The receptors here all came from a man aged 50-60 years who received an inactivated influenza vaccine. Both conserved end residues are trimmed from each CDR3.

TRBV20-1,SARGLAATDTQY
TRBV29-1,SVLLGGARFETQY
TRBV11-2,ASSLGSGFGTEAF
TRBV7-2,ASSLSALRDWPQH
TRBV3-1,ASSQISRESTDTQY
TRBV6-5,ASSFGTSGRWDEQY
TRBV20-1,SATPGTGYYGYT
TRBV2,ASSSGTPRGELF
TRBV18,ASSPRQTNTEAF
TRBV11-2,ASRSGTGATGELF
TRBV20-1,SATTGMTSGYT
TRBV3-1,ASSRDRVVNEQF
TRBV12-3/TRBV12-4,ASSFDRGEQETQY
TRBV2,ASSDRREGQSEQY
TRBV5-1,ASSPTSRTYEQY
TRBV20-1,SARGPRRAGSSYNEQF
TRBV20-1,SATEIYEQY
TRBV15,ATSRVRGQDEKLF
TRBV20-1,SARDQLAGGSSYNEQF
TRBV7-7,ASSSVAGTEQF
TRBV5-1,ASSPQQGATYEQY
TRBV15,ATSTLSGRGRDTQY
TRBV5-6,AGSPATQY
TRBV28,ASSFIGWARYTDTQY
TRBV10-2,ASRRVSQETQY
TRBV10-3,AIRGGRNTEAF
TRBV2,ASSEGGQGNTEAF
TRBV12-3/TRBV12-4,ASTLTGGRTYGYT
TRBV5-1,ASSRTGTETYEQY
TRBV12-3/TRBV12-4,ASRNGQTYGYT
TRBV10-3,AISPTWTGSSNTGELF
TRBV7-2,ASSLASRQGSREQY
TRBV25-1,ASSEWKEQF
TRBV10-3,AISRTGSGTTIY
TRBV5-1,ASSPLLVRDNEQF
TRBV10-3,AISGGQSNEQF
TRBV18,ASSLTGTSGDNEQF
TRBV11-1,ASSFGGGKSYEQY
TRBV7-9,ASSLSVGSSYNEQF
TRBV20-1,SAGRVSYNEQF
TRBV29-1,SFEGGAGTDTQY
TRBV4-2,ASSQRLAGGPETQY
TRBV19,ASSAPGQGNEKLF
TRBV12-3/TRBV12-4,ASSFTSSETQY